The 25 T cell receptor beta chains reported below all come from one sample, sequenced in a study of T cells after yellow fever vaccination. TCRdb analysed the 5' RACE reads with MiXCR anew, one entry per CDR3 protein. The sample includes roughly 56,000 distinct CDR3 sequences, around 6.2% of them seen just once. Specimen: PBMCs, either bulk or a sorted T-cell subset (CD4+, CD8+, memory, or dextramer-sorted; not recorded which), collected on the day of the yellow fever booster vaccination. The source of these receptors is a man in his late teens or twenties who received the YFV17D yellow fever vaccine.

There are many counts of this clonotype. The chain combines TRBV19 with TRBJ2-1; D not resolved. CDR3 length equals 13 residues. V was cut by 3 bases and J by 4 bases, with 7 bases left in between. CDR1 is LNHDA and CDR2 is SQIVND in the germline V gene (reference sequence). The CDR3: CASSIMGYNEQFF. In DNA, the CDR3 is TGTGCCAGTAGTATTATGGGTTACAATGAGCAGTTCTTC.

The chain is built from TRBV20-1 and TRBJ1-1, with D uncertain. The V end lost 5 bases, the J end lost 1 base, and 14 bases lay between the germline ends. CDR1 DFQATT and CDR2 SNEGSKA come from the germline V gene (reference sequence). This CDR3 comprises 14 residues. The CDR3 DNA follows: TGCAGTGCTCGAGGCGGACTGACGAACACTGAAGCTTTCTTT. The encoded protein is CSARGGLTNTEAFF.

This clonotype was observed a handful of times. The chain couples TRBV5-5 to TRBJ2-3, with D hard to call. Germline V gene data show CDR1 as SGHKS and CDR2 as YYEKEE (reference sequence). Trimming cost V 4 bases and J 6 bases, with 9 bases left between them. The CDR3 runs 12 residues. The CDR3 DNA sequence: TGTGCCAGCAGCACCTCTGAGGATACGCAGTATTTT. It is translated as CASSTSEDTQYF.

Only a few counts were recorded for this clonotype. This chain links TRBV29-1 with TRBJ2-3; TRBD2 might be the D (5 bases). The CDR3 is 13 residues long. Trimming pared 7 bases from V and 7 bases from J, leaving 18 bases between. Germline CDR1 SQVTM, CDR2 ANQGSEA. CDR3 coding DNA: TGCAGCGCCGCGGGCAGGCCTCCATATACGCAGTATTTT. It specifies CSAAGRPPYTQYF.

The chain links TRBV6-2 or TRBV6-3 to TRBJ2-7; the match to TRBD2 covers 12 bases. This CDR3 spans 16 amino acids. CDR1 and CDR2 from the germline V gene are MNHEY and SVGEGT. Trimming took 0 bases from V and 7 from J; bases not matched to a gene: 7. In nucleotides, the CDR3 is TGTGCCAGCAGTTACTCCACGACTAGCGGGGGTCGGGAGCAGTACGTC. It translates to CASSYSTTSGGREQYV.

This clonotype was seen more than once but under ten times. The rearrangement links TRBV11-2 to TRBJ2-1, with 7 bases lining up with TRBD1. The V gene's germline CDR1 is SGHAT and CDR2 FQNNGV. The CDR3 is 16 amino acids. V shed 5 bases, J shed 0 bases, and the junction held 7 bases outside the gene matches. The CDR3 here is CASSGQGQSSYNEQFF. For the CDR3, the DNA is TGTGCCAGCAGCGGCCAGGGACAGAGCTCCTACAATGAGCAGTTCTTC.

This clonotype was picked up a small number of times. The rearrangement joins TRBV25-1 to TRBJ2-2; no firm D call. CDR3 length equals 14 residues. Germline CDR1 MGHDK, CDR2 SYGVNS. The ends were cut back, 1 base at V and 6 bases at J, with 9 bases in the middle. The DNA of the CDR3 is TGTGCCAGCAGTGAATTCGGTTTCCCCGGGGAGCTGTTTTTT. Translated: CASSEFGFPGELFF.

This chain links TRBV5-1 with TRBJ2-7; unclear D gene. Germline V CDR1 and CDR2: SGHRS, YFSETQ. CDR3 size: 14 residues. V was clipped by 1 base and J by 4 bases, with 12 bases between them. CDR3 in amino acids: CASSLSTFMYEQYF. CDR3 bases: TGCGCCAGCAGCTTGTCGACCTTCATGTACGAGCAGTACTTC. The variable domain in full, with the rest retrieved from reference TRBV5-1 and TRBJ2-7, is KAGVTQTPRYLIKTRGQQVTLSCSPISGHRSVSWYQQTPGQGLQFLFEYFSETQRNKGNFPGRFSGRQFSNSRSEMNVSTLELGDSALYLCASSLSTFMYEQYFGPGTRLTVT.

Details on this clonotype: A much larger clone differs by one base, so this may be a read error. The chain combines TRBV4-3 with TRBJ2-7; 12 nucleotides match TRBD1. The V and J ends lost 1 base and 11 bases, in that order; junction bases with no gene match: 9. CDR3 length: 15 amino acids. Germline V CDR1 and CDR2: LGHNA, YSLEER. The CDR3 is CASSQAGTGGEEKYF. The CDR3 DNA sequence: TGCGCCAGCAGCCAAGCTGGGACAGGGGGCGAAGAGAAGTACTTC.

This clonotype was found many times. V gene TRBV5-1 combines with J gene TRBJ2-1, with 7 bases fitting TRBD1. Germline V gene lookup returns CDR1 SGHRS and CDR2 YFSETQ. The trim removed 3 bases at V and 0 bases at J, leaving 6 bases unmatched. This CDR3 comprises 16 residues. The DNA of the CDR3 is TGCGCCAGCAGCTCCCAGGGGGTCCGCTCCTACAATGAGCAGTTCTTC. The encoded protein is CASSSQGVRSYNEQFF.

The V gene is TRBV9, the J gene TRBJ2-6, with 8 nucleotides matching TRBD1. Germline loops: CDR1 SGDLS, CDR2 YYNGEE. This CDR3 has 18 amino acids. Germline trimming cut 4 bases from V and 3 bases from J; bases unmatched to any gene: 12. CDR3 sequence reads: CASSFIGQGAFGANVLTF. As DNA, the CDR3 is TGTGCCAGCAGCTTTATCGGGCAGGGGGCATTTGGGGCCAACGTCCTGACTTTC.

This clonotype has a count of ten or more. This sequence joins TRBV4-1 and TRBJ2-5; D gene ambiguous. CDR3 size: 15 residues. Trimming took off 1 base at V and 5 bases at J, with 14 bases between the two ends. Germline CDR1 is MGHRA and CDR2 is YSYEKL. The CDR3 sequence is CASSQGRTPLETQYF. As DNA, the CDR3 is TGCGCCAGCAGCCAAGGCCGAACCCCGCTGGAGACCCAGTACTTC.

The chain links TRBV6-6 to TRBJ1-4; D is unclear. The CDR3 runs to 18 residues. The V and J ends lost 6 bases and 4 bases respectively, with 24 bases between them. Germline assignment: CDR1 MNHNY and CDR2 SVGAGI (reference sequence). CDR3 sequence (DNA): TGTGCCAGCAGCAGAGGCGTCCAAACAAACCCATATAATGAAAAACTGTTTTTT. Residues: CASSRGVQTNPYNEKLFF.

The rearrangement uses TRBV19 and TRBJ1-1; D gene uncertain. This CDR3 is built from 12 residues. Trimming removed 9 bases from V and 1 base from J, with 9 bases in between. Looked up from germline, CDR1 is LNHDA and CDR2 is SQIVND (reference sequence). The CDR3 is CARDGRNTEAFF. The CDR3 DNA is TGTGCCAGGGATGGCAGGAACACTGAAGCTTTCTTT.

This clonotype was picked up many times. CDR3 loop: CASSQARRDTDTQYF. As DNA, the CDR3 is TGCGCCAGCAGCCAAGCGCGCAGGGACACAGATACGCAGTATTTT. V gene TRBV4-1 combines with J gene TRBJ2-3; a possible D gene is TRBD1 (5 bases). The CDR3 totals 15 residues. The V gene lost 1 base and the J gene lost 2 bases, with 10 bases spanning the gap. From germline, CDR1 is MGHRA and CDR2 YSYEKL.

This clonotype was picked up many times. As DNA, the CDR3 is TGTGCCAGCAGCTTTGGTCCAGCCGGCTCCTATAATTCACCCCTCCACTTT. Protein: CASSFGPAGSYNSPLHF. This chain joins TRBV7-2 and TRBJ1-6; D is ambiguous. Trimming left V 3 bases short and J 0 bases short, with 12 bases between. This CDR3 is built from 17 residues. CDR1 is SGHTA and CDR2 is FQGNSA in the germline V gene.

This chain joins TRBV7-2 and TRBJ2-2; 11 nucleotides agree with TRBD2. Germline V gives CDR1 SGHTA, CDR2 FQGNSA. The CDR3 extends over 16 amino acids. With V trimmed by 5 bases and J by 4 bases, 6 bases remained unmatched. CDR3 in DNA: TGTGCCAGCAGCCTCTTTAGCGGGGGGGTCACCGGGGAGCTGTTTTTT. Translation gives CASSLFSGGVTGELFF. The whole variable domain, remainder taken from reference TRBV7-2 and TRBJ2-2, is GAGVSQSPSNKVTEKGKDVELRCDPISGHTALYWYRQSLGQGLEFLIYFQGNSAPDKSGLPSDRFSAERTGGSVSTLTIQRTQQEDSAVYLCASSLFSGGVTGELFFGEGSRLTVL.

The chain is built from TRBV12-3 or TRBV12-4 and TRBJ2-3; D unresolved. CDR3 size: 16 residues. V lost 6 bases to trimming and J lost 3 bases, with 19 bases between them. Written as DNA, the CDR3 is TGTGCCAGCAGGATATGGGTGTCCGCCGATACAGATACGCAGTATTTT. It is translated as CASRIWVSADTDTQYF.

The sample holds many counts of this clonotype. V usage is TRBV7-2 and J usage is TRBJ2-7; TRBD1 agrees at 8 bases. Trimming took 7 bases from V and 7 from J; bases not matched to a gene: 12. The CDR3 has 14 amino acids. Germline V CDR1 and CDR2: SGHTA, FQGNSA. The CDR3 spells CASNPATGDWEQYF. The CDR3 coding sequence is TGTGCCAGCAACCCCGCGACAGGGGACTGGGAGCAGTACTTC. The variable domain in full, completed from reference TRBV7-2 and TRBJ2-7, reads GAGVSQSPSNKVTEKGKDVELRCDPISGHTALYWYRQSLGQGLEFLIYFQGNSAPDKSGLPSDRFSAERTGGSVSTLTIQRTQQEDSAVYLCASNPATGDWEQYFGPGTRLTVT.

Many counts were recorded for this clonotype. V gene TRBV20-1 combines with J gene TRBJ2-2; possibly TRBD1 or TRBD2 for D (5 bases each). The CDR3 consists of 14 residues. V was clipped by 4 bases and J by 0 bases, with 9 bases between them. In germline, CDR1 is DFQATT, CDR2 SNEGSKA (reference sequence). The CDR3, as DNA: TGCAGTGCTAAGATGGGGGCGAACACCGGGGAGCTGTTTTTT. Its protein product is CSAKMGANTGELFF.

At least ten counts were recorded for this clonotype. The chain's CDR3 is CASSLAVFGPGKGYTF. The DNA for the CDR3 is TGTGCCAGCAGCTTGGCGGTCTTCGGACCAGGTAAAGGCTACACCTTC. The chain uses TRBV5-5 and TRBJ1-2; no clear D. CDR1 SGHKS and CDR2 YYEKEE come from the germline V gene (reference sequence). The length of the CDR3 is 16 residues. Trimming took 0 bases from V and 8 from J, leaving 20 bases between them.

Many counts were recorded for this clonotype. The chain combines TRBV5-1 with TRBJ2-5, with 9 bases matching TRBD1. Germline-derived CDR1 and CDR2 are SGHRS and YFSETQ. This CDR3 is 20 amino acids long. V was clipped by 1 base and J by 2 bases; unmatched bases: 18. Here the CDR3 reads CASSLRGDREFPAHQETQYF. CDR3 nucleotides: TGCGCCAGCAGCTTGCGGGGGGACAGGGAGTTCCCGGCCCATCAAGAGACCCAGTACTTC.

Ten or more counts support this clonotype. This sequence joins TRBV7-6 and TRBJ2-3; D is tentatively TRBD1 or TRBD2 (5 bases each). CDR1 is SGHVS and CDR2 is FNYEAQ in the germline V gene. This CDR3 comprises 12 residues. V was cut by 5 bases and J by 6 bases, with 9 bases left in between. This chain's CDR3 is CASSRREDTQYF. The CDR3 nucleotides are TGTGCCAGCAGCCGCAGGGAGGATACGCAGTATTTT.

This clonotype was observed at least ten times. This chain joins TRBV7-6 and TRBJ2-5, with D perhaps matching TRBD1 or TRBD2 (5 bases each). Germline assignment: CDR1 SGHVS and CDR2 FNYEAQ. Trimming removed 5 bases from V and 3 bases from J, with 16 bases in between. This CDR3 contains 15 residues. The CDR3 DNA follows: TGTGCCAGCAGCCCCGGGTGGGGGATGGAAGAGACCCAGTACTTC. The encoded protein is CASSPGWGMEETQYF.

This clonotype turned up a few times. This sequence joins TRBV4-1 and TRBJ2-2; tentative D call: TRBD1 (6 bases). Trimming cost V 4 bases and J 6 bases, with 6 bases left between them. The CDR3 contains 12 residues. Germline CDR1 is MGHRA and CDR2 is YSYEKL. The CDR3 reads CASSPGAGELFF. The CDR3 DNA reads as TGCGCCAGCAGCCCAGGGGCCGGGGAGCTGTTTTTT.